Listed here are 20 T cell receptor beta chains from one sample, sequenced in a study of blood T cell repertoires in COVID-19. Sequencing was performed with immunoSEQ multiplex PCR; in TCRdb, only in-frame clones are kept and a portion is missing. The sample has roughly 100,000 clones, around 89% seen once. The sequencing input was peripheral blood. The receptors were sampled from a woman aged 55-70 years with acute or convalescent COVID-19.

As concerns this clone: The junction departs from germline at one end; a sequencing error may be responsible. The chain recombines TRBV7-9 with TRBJ1-2, with D hard to call. Germline V CDR1 and CDR2: SEHNR, FQNEAQ (reference sequence). The CDR3 is 14 residues long. The CDR3 coding sequence is TGTGCCAGCAGCTTATATGCCCAGGTCTATGACTACACCTTC. This sequence encodes CASSLYAQVYDYTF.

This clone turned up a few times. This chain connects TRBV19 to TRBJ1-4; D uncertain. Germline V gene data show CDR1 as LNHDA and CDR2 as SQIVND (reference sequence). Trimming removed 0 bases at V and 8 bases at J, with 16 bases between. The CDR3 has 16 residues. CDR3 protein: CASSIDPGRVFEKLFF. The DNA for the CDR3 is TGTGCCAGTAGTATAGATCCGGGAAGGGTATTCGAAAAACTGTTTTTT.

The chain combines TRBV11-3 with TRBJ1-1; no firm D call. The germline CDR1 and CDR2 sequences are SGHNT and YENEEA. V was cut by 4 bases and J by 3 bases, with 6 bases left in between. The CDR3 is 12 amino acids. The chain's CDR3 is CASSSTYTEAFF. The CDR3 bases are TGTGCCAGCAGCTCAACTTACACTGAAGCTTTCTTT.

This chain joins TRBV2 and TRBJ2-7, with 9 nucleotides matching TRBD2. Germline lookup yields CDR1 SNHLY and CDR2 FYNNEI. V lost 8 bases and J lost 3; bases outside the gene matches: 11. The CDR3 runs to 15 residues. This CDR3 reads CASATSGTSSYEQYF. The CDR3 DNA follows: TGTGCCAGCGCAACTTCCGGGACTAGCAGCTACGAGCAGTACTTC. The whole variable domain, remainder taken from reference TRBV2 and TRBJ2-7, is EPEVTQTPSHQVTQMGQEVILRCVPISNHLYFYWYRQILGQKVEFLVSFYNNEISEKSEIFDDQFSVERPDGSNFTLKIRSTKLEDSAMYFCASATSGTSSYEQYFGPGTRLTVT.

This clone showed up just a few times. The V and J genes are TRBV19 and TRBJ2-7; TRBD2 aligns across 10 bases. Trimming took 5 bases from V and 4 from J; bases not matched to a gene: 11. The CDR3 runs 16 residues. Germline CDR1 and CDR2: LNHDA and SQIVND (reference sequence). The CDR3 DNA reads TGTGCCAGTAGTGGTGAGTCTAGCGGGAGTAAGTACGAGCAGTACTTC. It specifies CASSGESSGSKYEQYF.

The rearrangement uses TRBV5-1 and TRBJ2-1, with 8 bases aligning to TRBD2. The germline CDR1 and CDR2 sequences are SGHRS and YFSETQ. V gave up 5 bases and J gave up 5 bases; unmatched junction bases: 6. CDR3 length: 14 residues. The CDR3 spells CASRPGLANNEQFF. The CDR3 DNA is TGCGCCAGCAGGCCAGGACTAGCCAACAATGAGCAGTTCTTC.

The CDR3 DNA sequence: TGTGCCAGCGCGAGGCCTTCCTCACTTTTCACTGAAGCTTTCTTT. It translates to CASARPSSLFTEAFF. The V gene is TRBV6-5, the J gene TRBJ1-1; no clear D. This CDR3 has 15 residues. V was shortened by 8 bases and J by 4 bases, with 20 bases between the two germline ends. CDR1 MNHEY and CDR2 SVGAGI come from the germline V gene.

The CDR3 here is CSAIAGSYNEQFF. CDR3 bases: TGCAGCGCCATCGCGGGGTCCTACAATGAGCAGTTCTTC. The chain is built from TRBV29-1 and TRBJ2-1; D perhaps matches TRBD2 (6 bases). V dropped 7 bases and J dropped 1 base, with 11 bases sitting between them. CDR1 is SQVTM and CDR2 is ANQGSEA in the germline V gene. CDR3 length equals 13 residues.

The chain recombines TRBV19 with TRBJ2-2, with a tentative D call TRBD1 (5 bases). Trimming pared 6 bases from V and 3 bases from J, leaving 11 bases between. The CDR3 consists of 14 residues. The germline V gene has CDR1 LNHDA and CDR2 SQIVND (reference sequence). The DNA for the CDR3 is TGTGCCAGTAGCACCCGACAGTACACCGGGGAGCTGTTTTTT. Amino acid sequence: CASSTRQYTGELFF.

V is TRBV7-3 and J is TRBJ2-1; D is possibly TRBD1 (6 bases). This CDR3 contains 15 residues. Trimming left V 2 bases short and J 2 bases short, with 10 bases between. In germline, CDR1 is SGHTA, CDR2 FQGTGA. CDR3 sequence (DNA): TGTGCCAGCAGCTTAGGGGGCGGACCCTACAATGAGCAGTTCTTC. This encodes CASSLGGGPYNEQFF.

This chain connects TRBV6-5 to TRBJ1-2; D is unresolved. The CDR3 covers 13 residues. CDR1 MNHEY and CDR2 SVGAGI come from the germline V gene. The V end lost 0 bases, the J end lost 8 bases, and 10 bases lay between the germline ends. DNA for the CDR3: TGTGCCAGCAGTTACTCAACAGAAAGGGGCTACACCTTC. It codes for CASSYSTERGYTF.

The rearrangement links TRBV28 to TRBJ1-2; D unclear. The CDR3 spans 14 residues. Germline assignment: CDR1 MDHEN and CDR2 SYDVKM. Trimming removed 3 bases at V and 4 bases at J, with 12 bases between. The CDR3 loop reads CASSFPSGSYGYTF. The CDR3 DNA sequence: TGTGCCAGCAGTTTCCCTTCCGGGAGCTATGGCTACACCTTC.

This clone appeared a single time. This chain links TRBV28 with TRBJ1-1, with 12 bases lining up with TRBD1. V lost 7 bases to trimming and J lost 2 bases; unmatched junction nucleotides: 11. Germline CDR1 MDHEN, CDR2 SYDVKM. The CDR3 sequence is 17 residues long. The CDR3 DNA reads TGTGCCAGCAACCCGGGGGGACAGGGGGCCTCCAACACTGAAGCTTTCTTT. It translates to CASNPGGQGASNTEAFF.

The chain joins TRBV6-6 to TRBJ1-6, with D unclear. The CDR3 is 15 residues long. The germline CDR1 and CDR2 sequences are MNHNY and SVGAGI (reference sequence). V lost 6 bases and J 0 bases, leaving 9 bases between the germline ends. The CDR3 loop is CASSRLGSYNSPLHF. The CDR3 DNA reads as TGTGCCAGCAGCCGACTAGGCTCCTATAATTCACCCCTCCACTTT.

This clone was detected once. The chain carries TRBV5-1 and TRBJ1-1; D might be TRBD1 (5 bases). V lost 1 base, J lost 0 bases, and 13 bases lay in between. The CDR3 covers 16 residues. CDR1 and CDR2 from the germline V gene are SGHRS and YFSETQ. CDR3 nucleotide sequence: TGCGCCAGCAGCTTGCTGGGGGGAAGTATGAACACTGAAGCTTTCTTT. Translated: CASSLLGGSMNTEAFF. The whole variable domain, remainder taken from reference TRBV5-1 and TRBJ1-1, is KAGVTQTPRYLIKTRGQQVTLSCSPISGHRSVSWYQQTPGQGLQFLFEYFSETQRNKGNFPGRFSGRQFSNSRSEMNVSTLELGDSALYLCASSLLGGSMNTEAFFGQGTRLTVV.

J is TRBJ2-1 and V is TRBV5-8; 10 bases line up with TRBD2. Per the germline V gene, CDR1 is SGHTS and CDR2 is YDEGEE. The ends lost 4 bases at V and 1 base at J; junction bases unmatched: 2. This CDR3 is built from 15 residues. As DNA, the CDR3 is TGTGCCAGCAGCCGGACTAGCGGATCCTACAATGAGCAGTTCTTC. This translates into CASSRTSGSYNEQFF.

This chain links TRBV25-1 with TRBJ1-4, with 8 nucleotides matching TRBD1. The germline gives CDR1 MGHDK, CDR2 SYGVNS. V lost 5 bases, J lost 7 bases, and 9 bases stayed unmatched. The CDR3 sequence is 15 residues long. As DNA, the CDR3 is TGTGCCAGCAGTCCCCAGGACAGGGTGGTTGAAAAACTGTTTTTT. Protein sequence: CASSPQDRVVEKLFF.

This clone was observed once. Written as DNA, the CDR3 is TGTGCCAGCAGCTCTTCAGGGACTGGGGCCAACGTCCTGACTTTC. It yields the protein CASSSSGTGANVLTF. The rearrangement uses TRBV7-3 and TRBJ2-6, with D possibly matching TRBD1 (5 bases). This CDR3 has 15 amino acids. Germline CDR1 and CDR2: SGHTA and FQGTGA. The V end lost 4 bases, the J end lost 2 bases, and 9 bases lay between the germline ends.

The chain has TRBV10-3 and TRBJ2-3; possibly TRBD2 for D (6 bases). The germline V gene has CDR1 ENHRY and CDR2 SYGVKD. This CDR3 is built from 15 residues. V was shortened by 0 bases and J by 4 bases, with 11 bases between the two germline ends. CDR3 in DNA: TGTGCCATCAGTGAGTCGCGGGGATCTGCAGATACGCAGTATTTT. Translation: CAISESRGSADTQYF.

The V gene is TRBV5-6, the J gene TRBJ2-2, with D perhaps matching TRBD1 (5 bases). Germline values: CDR1 SGHDT, CDR2 YYEEEE. The CDR3 is 15 residues long. The V end was cut by 5 bases, the J end by 2 bases, with 13 bases between. CDR3 sequence (DNA): TGTGCCAGCAGGACCCAAGGGGCAAACACCGGGGAGCTGTTTTTT. Protein: CASRTQGANTGELFF. Variable domain in full (rest from reference TRBV5-6 and TRBJ2-2): DAGVTQSPTHLIKTRGQQVTLRCSPKSGHDTVSWYQQALGQGPQFIFQYYEEEERQRGNFPDRFSGHQFPNYSSELNVNALLLGDSALYLCASRTQGANTGELFFGEGSRLTVL.